This section outlines one TCR beta chain sequence together with its context. The protocol was immunoSEQ multiplex PCR, while the TCRdb copy is restricted to in-frame clones and leaves out a portion. The sample records 260,000 or so clones, around 80% being singletons. The data were obtained in a study of control samples from healthy donors and cancer patients. J was trimmed by 6 bases and V by 0 bases; bases with no gene match: 5. This CDR3 is built from 16 residues. CDR1 is KGHSY and CDR2 is FQNENV in the germline V gene. The sequence was collected from a woman aged 55-69 years with lung cancer. The J gene is TRBJ2-1, the V gene TRBV16, with 10 nucleotides matching TRBD2. Sequences were obtained from PBMCs. The CDR3 sequence is CASSQSRSGRGNEQFF. In nucleotides, the CDR3 is TGTGCCAGCAGCCAATCTAGGAGCGGGAGGGGCAATGAGCAGTTCTTC. Full variable domain (outside the CDR3, taken from reference TRBV16 and TRBJ2-1): GEEVAQTPKHLVRGEGQKAKLYCAPIKGHSYVFWYQQVLKNEFKFLISFQNENVFDETGMPKERFSAKCLPNSPCSLEIQATKLEDSAVYFCASSQSRSGRGNEQFFGPGTRLTVL.